One sample yielded the 25 T cell receptor beta chains listed below, sequenced in a study of beta chain features in type 1 diabetes. Expressed TCRB transcripts got sequenced, as all isolated RNA was reverse transcribed. Clones were sequenced by immunoSEQ multiplex PCR, and TCRdb holds only the in-frame ones, with some missing. Found here are under 150,000 clones, about 50% of them singletons; the top ten hold roughly 0.43%. Sequences were obtained from Tregs from blood. These receptors all stem from a man younger than 30 in good health.

This clone was seen a single time. The J gene is TRBJ2-3, the V gene TRBV6-1; maybe TRBD2 (6 bases). Germline V gives CDR1 MNHNS, CDR2 SASEGT. The CDR3 totals 14 residues. Trimming cost V 10 bases and J 5 bases, with 19 bases left between them. The DNA of the CDR3 is TGTGCCACCCGACTAGGAGGGGCAGTAGATACGCAGTATTTT. Translated: CATRLGGAVDTQYF.

The chain recombines TRBV10-2 with TRBJ2-7, with TRBD1 matching 10 bases. CDR1 WSHSY and CDR2 SAAADI come from the germline V gene. With 6 bases clipped from V and 5 bases from J, the junction kept 4 bases outside the gene matches. The CDR3 runs to 13 residues. CDR3: CASRTGGHDEQYF. In nucleotides, the CDR3 is TGCGCCAGCAGGACAGGGGGCCATGACGAGCAGTACTTC.

This clone occurred a few times. The rearrangement uses TRBV30 and TRBJ1-2, with D perhaps TRBD1 (6 bases). The germline V gene has CDR1 GTSNPN and CDR2 SVGIG (reference sequence). There are 14 residues in the CDR3. V dropped 2 bases and J dropped 1 base, with 11 bases sitting between them. The CDR3 DNA sequence: TGTGCCTGGAGTACAAAAGGGGGTAACTATGGCTACACCTTC. Protein product: CAWSTKGGNYGYTF.

A few counts support this clone. The V gene is TRBV14, the J gene TRBJ1-6; D uncertain. Germline V gene data show CDR1 as SGHDN and CDR2 as FVKESK. V lost 2 bases and J lost 4, with 3 bases in between. The CDR3 loop spans 13 amino acids. In DNA, the CDR3 is TGTGCCAGCAGCCAACTTTATAATTCACCCCTCCACTTT. Its translation: CASSQLYNSPLHF.

The J gene is TRBJ2-3, the V gene TRBV9, with 10 positions matching TRBD1. Trimming at V came to 2 bases and at J to 5 bases, leaving 5 bases not matched to a gene. From germline, CDR1 is SGDLS and CDR2 YYNGEE. This CDR3 has 15 residues. The CDR3 is CASSVGTGVVDTQYF. DNA of the CDR3: TGTGCCAGCAGCGTCGGGACAGGGGTGGTAGATACGCAGTATTTT.

This clone was seen more than once but under ten times. The chain combines TRBV5-6 with TRBJ2-5; TRBD1 agrees at 8 bases. Losses at the gene ends were 3 bases for V and 4 bases for J; bases not matched to a gene: 2. CDR3 length: 13 residues. Germline-derived CDR1 and CDR2 are SGHDT and YYEEEE. CDR3 protein: CASSSQGVETQYF. The CDR3 nucleotides are TGTGCCAGCAGCTCACAGGGGGTAGAGACCCAGTACTTC.

The rearrangement uses TRBV28 and TRBJ2-4; 11 bases fit TRBD2. V shed 6 bases, J shed 0 bases, and the junction held 10 bases outside the gene matches. Germline V gene lookup returns CDR1 MDHEN and CDR2 SYDVKM. This CDR3 spans 18 amino acids. CDR3 nucleotide sequence: TGTGCCAGCAGCACAATAGCGGGAGGGCCCCTAGCCAAAAACATTCAGTACTTC. Protein: CASSTIAGGPLAKNIQYF.

This clone was counted a few times. J is TRBJ2-7 and V is TRBV28, with D perhaps TRBD2 (6 bases). Trimming stripped 11 bases from V and 1 base from J, with 21 bases between. The CDR3 length is 15 residues. Germline CDR1 MDHEN, CDR2 SYDVKM. In nucleotides, the CDR3 is TGTGCCCGCGGTCGGGGGTTGGAGGGTTCCTACGAGCAGTACTTC. Its translation: CARGRGLEGSYEQYF. The variable domain in full, with the rest retrieved from reference TRBV28 and TRBJ2-7, is DVKVTQSSRYLVKRTGEKVFLECVQDMDHENMFWYRQDPGLGLRLIYFSYDVKMKEKGDIPEGYSVSREKKERFSLILESASTNQTSMYLCARGRGLEGSYEQYFGPGTRLTVT.

This clone was counted only a few times. V is TRBV2 and J is TRBJ2-3; 14 bases are shared with TRBD2. This CDR3 has 18 residues. V trimming: 6 bases; J trimming: 2 bases; junction bases outside the gene matches: 10. The germline V gene encodes CDR1 SNHLY and CDR2 FYNNEI. CDR3 bases: TGTGCCAGCAGAACACCCCCGGGACTAGCGGGGGTCACAGATACGCAGTATTTT. Translating it yields CASRTPPGLAGVTDTQYF.

The genes are TRBV2 and TRBJ1-1; possible D gene TRBD1, 6 bases. The CDR3 spans 14 residues. Trimming shortened V by 6 bases and J by 0 bases, and 11 bases separated the two germline ends. Looked up from germline, CDR1 is SNHLY and CDR2 is FYNNEI. The CDR3 bases are TGTGCCAGCAGGACAGGCACTATGAACACTGAAGCTTTCTTT. This codes for CASRTGTMNTEAFF. Full variable domain (rest looked up from reference TRBV2 and TRBJ1-1): EPEVTQTPSHQVTQMGQEVILRCVPISNHLYFYWYRQILGQKVEFLVSFYNNEISEKSEIFDDQFSVERPDGSNFTLKIRSTKLEDSAMYFCASRTGTMNTEAFFGQGTRLTVV.

This chain connects TRBV27 to TRBJ2-5; tentative D call: TRBD1 (5 bases). The J call may not be correct, given that the DNA end is closer to TRBJ2-7. This CDR3 is 13 amino acids long. Germline CDR1 MNHEY, CDR2 SMNVEV (reference sequence). CDR3 region: CATKKTAPYEQYF. The CDR3 DNA sequence: TGTGCCACCAAAAAGACAGCCCCCTACGAGCAGTACTTC.

This clone has only a few counts. This chain joins TRBV7-9 and TRBJ2-5; tentative D call: TRBD1 (6 bases). CDR1 and CDR2 from the germline V gene are SEHNR and FQNEAQ (reference sequence). The V end lost 1 base, the J end lost 2 bases, and 8 bases lay between the germline ends. CDR3 size: 14 residues. Here the CDR3 DNA reads TGTGCCAGCAGCTTAGGGACAGCTCAAGAGACCCAGTACTTC. Protein: CASSLGTAQETQYF. Based on the CDR3 plus reference TRBV7-9 and TRBJ2-5, the full variable domain is DTGVSQNPRHKITKRGQNVTFRCDPISEHNRLYWYRQTLGQGPEFLTYFQNEAQLEKSRLLSDRFSAERPKGSFSTLEIQRTEQGDSAMYLCASSLGTAQETQYFGPGTRLLVL.

V usage is TRBV30 and J usage is TRBJ2-2; no definite D call. The CDR3 covers 11 residues. Germline V gene lookup returns CDR1 GTSNPN and CDR2 SVGIG (reference sequence). Trimming removed 3 bases at V and 8 bases at J, with 7 bases between. The CDR3 coding sequence is TGTGCCTGGAGACAATGGGGGGAGCTGTTTTTT. This codes for CAWRQWGELFF.

V is TRBV10-3 and J is TRBJ2-3; TRBD2 agrees at 8 bases. The V segment lost 5 bases and the J segment 0 bases; nucleotides outside the gene matches: 4. Germline V gene lookup returns CDR1 ENHRY and CDR2 SYGVKD. The CDR3 runs to 15 residues. CDR3 sequence (DNA): TGTGCCATCAGTAAGGCTAGCGGGAGCACAGATACGCAGTATTTT. It encodes CAISKASGSTDTQYF.

This clone was seen more than once but under ten times. The chain is built from TRBV27 and TRBJ1-1, with 9 bases identical to TRBD1. This CDR3 has 12 residues. V was clipped by 6 bases and J by 10 bases; unmatched bases: 6. Germline V lookup: CDR1 MNHEY, CDR2 SMNVEV (reference sequence). Here the CDR3 DNA reads TGTGCCAGCAGCGGTACAGGGGGCGGAGCTTTCTTT. Amino acids: CASSGTGGGAFF.

This clone has just one count. The chain couples TRBV9 to TRBJ1-2, with D uncertain. Germline loops: CDR1 SGDLS, CDR2 YYNGEE. There are 13 residues in the CDR3. V dropped 4 bases and J dropped 4 bases, with 11 bases sitting between them. In DNA, the CDR3 is TGTGCCAGCAGCCTGACTACCATCTATGGCTACACCTTC. Its protein product is CASSLTTIYGYTF.

The sample holds a few counts of this clone. V gene TRBV6-5 combines with J gene TRBJ2-1, with D tentatively TRBD2 (5 bases). Per germline, CDR1 MNHEY and CDR2 SVGAGI. The CDR3 is made up of 15 amino acids. The germline V and J ends were trimmed by 7 bases and 0 bases, with 13 bases remaining between them. The CDR3 region has the DNA TGTGCCAGCAAAATGCCGGGAAGCTCCTACAATGAGCAGTTCTTC. Residues: CASKMPGSSYNEQFF.

This clone has a handful of counts. This chain links TRBV7-9 with TRBJ2-1, with D possibly matching TRBD2 (5 bases). Trimming removed 5 bases at V and 2 bases at J, with 19 bases between. The CDR3 extends over 17 amino acids. CDR1 SEHNR and CDR2 FQNEAQ come from the germline V gene (reference sequence). CDR3 sequence: CASSVRGKTLTYNEQFF. The CDR3 nucleotides are TGTGCCAGCAGCGTACGGGGAAAGACACTTACCTACAATGAGCAGTTCTTC.

The chain joins TRBV6-5 to TRBJ1-1; D ambiguous. Trimming left V 0 bases short and J 1 base short, with 3 bases between. CDR1 and CDR2 (germline): MNHEY, SVGAGI. The CDR3 covers 13 residues. Written as DNA, the CDR3 is TGTGCCAGCAGTTACTCTAGGAACACTGAAGCTTTCTTT. Translated, it gives CASSYSRNTEAFF.

The DNA of the CDR3 is TGTGCTAGTGGTTTGGGGAGAGATTTCCTGCAGTATTTT. This encodes CASGLGRDFLQYF. The J gene is TRBJ2-3, the V gene TRBV12-5, with unresolved D. The CDR3 length is 13 residues. Deletions cut 1 base from V and 11 bases from J, with 13 bases between. Germline V gene sequence: CDR1 LGHNT, CDR2 FRNRAP.

The sample holds a few counts of this clone. The V gene is TRBV7-2, the J gene TRBJ2-5; 9 nucleotides line up with TRBD2. Germline assignment: CDR1 SGHTA and CDR2 FQGNSA. With V trimmed by 1 base and J by 3 bases, 9 bases remained unmatched. The CDR3 length is 17 residues. This CDR3 is CASSLGLAGVREETQYF. CDR3 DNA sequence: TGTGCCAGCAGCTTAGGATTAGCGGGAGTTAGGGAAGAGACCCAGTACTTC.

V gene TRBV10-3 combines with J gene TRBJ2-7; TRBD1 matches 7 bases. CDR1 and CDR2 from the germline V gene are ENHRY and SYGVKD. V was pared by 2 bases and J by 3 bases, with 7 bases of the junction left unmatched. CDR3 size: 15 residues. CDR3 loop: CAISEEDRYFYEQYF. The CDR3 bases are TGTGCCATCAGTGAGGAGGACAGGTATTTCTACGAGCAGTACTTC.

The rearrangement uses TRBV4-3 and TRBJ2-5; TRBD1 agrees at 10 bases. This CDR3 has 15 residues. Looked up from germline, CDR1 is LGHNA and CDR2 is YSLEER. With V trimmed by 1 base and J by 5 bases, 4 bases remained unmatched. In DNA, the CDR3 is TGCGCCAGCAGCCAAGGGACAGGGGGTGTGGAGACCCAGTACTTC. Translation: CASSQGTGGVETQYF.

The chain recombines TRBV4-1 with TRBJ1-4, with TRBD1 matching 8 bases. The CDR3 covers 15 residues. V dropped 4 bases and J dropped 8; count of bases not matched to a gene: 9. Germline V gene lookup returns CDR1 MGHRA and CDR2 YSYEKL. CDR3 loop: CASSRPDREREKLFF. The CDR3 nucleotides read TGCGCCAGCAGCCGCCCGGACAGGGAGAGGGAAAAACTGTTTTTT.

The chain employs TRBV30 and TRBJ1-4; D not resolved. CDR3 length equals 13 residues. V was shortened by 0 bases and J by 7 bases, with 9 bases between the two germline ends. From germline, CDR1 is GTSNPN and CDR2 SVGIG (reference sequence). The CDR3 DNA is TGTGCCTGGAGTGTACGATCAGGTGAAAAACTGTTTTTT. This translates into CAWSVRSGEKLFF.